The rows below give T cell receptor beta chains drawn from one sample of a study of shared clonotypes between healthy human individuals. The assay was immunoSEQ multiplex PCR, and TCRdb's table has in-frame clones only and misses some. The sample lists 2.5 million or so clones, around 90% seen once, with about 0.13% in the top ten. The sample was naive CD4+ T cells sorted from blood. These receptors originate from a man aged 18-30 years in good health. CDR3s include the opening cysteine and the closing phenylalanine or tryptophan. Fields, in order: D gene, V gene, clone size, CDR3 length, J gene, CDR3 DNA, CDR3 protein. A D gene is named only where the DNA matches it firmly. Not every row has a clone size; where given, it reads once, few, many or a size class.

NA	TRBV18	NA	15	TRBJ2-3	TGTGCCAGCTCTCAGTCGGAGGGGGCGTTCTGGGTCGGCGATTTT	CASSQSEGAFWVGDF
TRBD1	TRBV10-1	NA	15	TRBJ2-7	TGCGCCAGCAGCCCAGGGGGACAGGGGAAGTACGAGCAGTACTTC	CASSPGGQGKYEQYF
NA	TRBV6-1	NA	13	TRBJ1-1	TGTGCCAGCAGTGAGGGTTGGAACACTGAAGCTTTCTTT	CASSEGWNTEAFF
NA	TRBV7-2	NA	16	TRBJ2-7	TGTGCCAGCAGCTCCTGGCTTGGGACAAACCCCTACGAGCAGTACTTC	CASSSWLGTNPYEQYF
NA	TRBV21-1	NA	17	TRBJ2-1	TGTGCCAGCAGCAAAGCGGAGGGACAGATCTCCTACAATGAGCAGTTCTTC	CASSKAEGQISYNEQFF
TRBD2	TRBV9	NA	16	TRBJ2-3	TGTGCCAGCAGCGTAGCTGGGACTAGCGGCACAGATACGCAGTATTTT	CASSVAGTSGTDTQYF
TRBD2	TRBV19	NA	13	TRBJ2-5	TGTGCCAGTAGTTCCTTAGCGGGTGAGACCCAGTACTTC	CASSSLAGETQYF
NA	TRBV30	NA	11	TRBJ1-2	TGTGCCTGCCTAGCAATGGGTTCGCCTTCCTTC	CACLAMGSPSF
NA	TRBV19	few	12	TRBJ1-2	TGTGCCAGTAGTGCGATGGGTGAGGGCTACACCTTC	CASSAMGEGYTF
TRBD2	TRBV19	NA	17	TRBJ2-7	TGTGCCAGTAGTACCGGGACTAGCGGGATGCATGGCTACGAGCAGTACTTC	CASSTGTSGMHGYEQYF
TRBD2	TRBV27	NA	16	TRBJ2-3	TGTGCCAGCAGTTACTCCCCGGACCGGGGGGCAGATACGCAGTATTTT	CASSYSPDRGADTQYF
NA	TRBV9	NA	15	TRBJ1-3	TGTGCCAGCAGCGTGGGGGGAGGGACTGGAAACACCATATATTTT	CASSVGGGTGNTIYF
TRBD1	TRBV19	NA	12	TRBJ1-5	TGTGCCACGCAAACAGGGGCTCGGCCCCAGCATTTT	CATQTGARPQHF
TRBD2	TRBV11-2	NA	17	TRBJ2-7	TGTGCCAGCAGAAGGACTAGCGGGGGCCCGAGCTCCTACGAGCAGTACTTC	CASRRTSGGPSSYEQYF
NA	TRBV6-5	NA	14	TRBJ1-2	TGTGCCAGCAGCCTACGAGACAGGAGCCGCGGCTACACCTTC	CASSLRDRSRGYTF
TRBD2	TRBV5-4	once	16	TRBJ2-7	TGTGCCAGCAGATCCGGACCGGGACTAGCTTCTGGCGAGCAGTACTTC	CASRSGPGLASGEQYF
TRBD2	TRBV10-3	NA	14	TRBJ2-7	TGTGCCATCAAGAACACGGGAGGGCCATATGAGCAGTACTTC	CAIKNTGGPYEQYF
TRBD2	TRBV19	NA	15	TRBJ2-5	TGTGCCAGTAGGGGACTAGCGGGGTACCAAGAGACCCAGTACTTC	CASRGLAGYQETQYF
TRBD1	TRBV2	NA	15	TRBJ1-4	TGTGCCAGCAGTGATAACAGGGGGCCTAATGAAAAACTGTTTTTT	CASSDNRGPNEKLFF
NA	TRBV30	NA	13	TRBJ1-2	TGTGCCTGGAGTCCCGGGAAGGGGTCTGGCTACACCTTC	CAWSPGKGSGYTF
TRBD2	TRBV5-8	NA	15	TRBJ2-7	TGTGCCAGCAGCCTCACTAGCGGGAGGTCCTACGAGCAGTACTTC	CASSLTSGRSYEQYF
TRBD1	TRBV5-1	once	13	TRBJ1-2	TGCGCCAGCAGAGCAGGGGGCACCGATGGCTACACCTTC	CASRAGGTDGYTF
TRBD2	TRBV28	NA	15	TRBJ2-7	TGTGCCAGCAGGGCTTATAGCGGGGTACGACTCGAGCAGTACTTC	CASRAYSGVRLEQYF
NA	TRBV18	NA	15	TRBJ1-3	TGTGCCAGCTCACCTACAGGCGTCCCTGGAAACACCATATATTTT	CASSPTGVPGNTIYF
NA	TRBV6-5	NA	12	TRBJ2-1	TGTGCCAGCAAAGACCCGGGGGATGAGCAGTTCTTC	CASKDPGDEQFF
NA	TRBV14	NA	14	TRBJ2-5	TGTGCCAGCAGCGACTTTTGGGAATTGGAGACCCAGTACTTC	CASSDFWELETQYF
TRBD2	TRBV4-2	NA	18	TRBJ2-1	TGTGCCAGCAGCCCCGGGGTAGCGGGAGGGAGCTCCTACAATGAGCAGTTCTTC	CASSPGVAGGSSYNEQFF
TRBD1	TRBV11-2	NA	14	TRBJ1-2	TGTGCCAGCAGCCCGACAGGGGGCTTGGGGGGCTACACCTTC	CASSPTGGLGGYTF
TRBD1	TRBV28	NA	16	TRBJ2-5	TGTGCCAGCACCGGGACAGGCAAAGGGTTTGAAGAGACCCAGTACTTC	CASTGTGKGFEETQYF
TRBD1	TRBV7-3	NA	13	TRBJ2-5	TGTGCCAGCGGCCGGGACAGTAAAGAGACCCAGTACTTC	CASGRDSKETQYF
NA	TRBV5-1	NA	16	TRBJ2-1	TGCGCCAGCAGCTTGGTAGGAGGGGATCTGTACAATGAGCAGTTCTTC	CASSLVGGDLYNEQFF
NA	TRBV19	once	17	TRBJ2-2	TGTGCCAGTAGTATCCAATTAGTCCTGTCCGGGGCCGGGGAGCTGTTTTTT	CASSIQLVLSGAGELFF
TRBD1	TRBV5-1	NA	16	TRBJ2-2	TGCGCCAGCAGCTATCTACAGGGGGCGAACACCGGGGAGCTGTTTTTT	CASSYLQGANTGELFF
NA	TRBV5-6	NA	16	TRBJ2-2	TGTGCCAGCAGCTGGAGAACAGGGACGAACACCGGGGAGCTGTTTTTT	CASSWRTGTNTGELFF
TRBD1	TRBV5-1	NA	13	TRBJ1-1	TGCGCCAGCAAAGGGGGCAGTAGGACTGAAGCTTTCTTT	CASKGGSRTEAFF
NA	TRBV4-1	NA	14	TRBJ2-5	TGCGCCAGCAGCCTAGCACTTTTTGTTGAGACCCAGTACTTC	CASSLALFVETQYF
TRBD1	TRBV19	NA	13	TRBJ1-5	TGTGCCAGTAGTTCGCAGGGGGGTCAGCCCCAGCATTTT	CASSSQGGQPQHF
NA	TRBV5-3	NA	14	TRBJ2-7	TGTGCCAGAAGTTGCCCGGGGGAGCACTACGAGCAGTACTTC	CARSCPGEHYEQYF
TRBD1	TRBV2	once	16	TRBJ2-7	TGTGCCAGCAGTAATCTTGTTAGTCAGGGGGACTACGAGCAGTACTTC	CASSNLVSQGDYEQYF
TRBD2	TRBV5-1	NA	17	TRBJ2-1	TGCGCCAGCAGCTCCTCTAGCGGGGGCCCTCTCTACAATGAGCAGTTCTTC	CASSSSSGGPLYNEQFF
NA	TRBV5-1	NA	15	TRBJ1-1	TGCGCCAGCAGCTTGGATCCATCCCCTAACACTGAAGCTTTCTTT	CASSLDPSPNTEAFF
NA	TRBV4-3	NA	19	TRBJ2-1	TGCGCCAGCAGCCCGGAGGGGGGGGCTGATTGGCCGGGGAGGAATGAGCAGTTCTTC	CASSPEGGADWPGRNEQFF
NA	TRBV27	NA	13	TRBJ1-2	TGTGCCAGCAGACTACAGGGTGAGCGCGGCTACACCTTC	CASRLQGERGYTF
TRBD1	TRBV5-1	few	14	TRBJ1-1	TGCGCCAGCAGCCAGGGACAGCCGAACACTGAAGCTTTCTTT	CASSQGQPNTEAFF
TRBD1	TRBV5-1	NA	17	TRBJ2-4	TGCGCCAGCAGCTTGCCCCCGAAACACGGACAGGGCGGAGAGTTGTACTTC	CASSLPPKHGQGGELYF
TRBD1	TRBV11-1	NA	16	TRBJ1-3	TGTGCCAGCAGCCTTACGGGACAGGGAGCTGGAAACACCATATATTTT	CASSLTGQGAGNTIYF
NA	TRBV23-1	once	14	TRBJ1-1	TGCGCCAGCAGTCATGGGGGGATGAGAGGTGAAGCTTTCTTT	CASSHGGMRGEAFF
NA	TRBV15	NA	20	TRBJ1-5	TGTGCCACCAGCAGAGCGGAAGTTATGGCACGGATCCCTAGCAATCAGCCCCAGCATTTT	CATSRAEVMARIPSNQPQHF
NA	TRBV11-2	once	15	TRBJ2-5	TGTGCCAGCAGCTCCTTAGGAGGGTCTCAAGAGACCCAGTACTTC	CASSSLGGSQETQYF
TRBD1	TRBV7-8	once	13	TRBJ1-5	TGTGCCAGCAGCTCGGACAGGGCTCAGCCCCAGCATTTT	CASSSDRAQPQHF
NA	TRBV9	NA	15	TRBJ2-3	TGTGCCAGCAGCTTCACCAGGGGAGGCACAGATACGCAGTATTTT	CASSFTRGGTDTQYF
NA	TRBV19	NA	15	TRBJ1-5	TGTGCCAGTAGTATATCCGAAAATAGCAATCAGCCCCAGCATTTT	CASSISENSNQPQHF
TRBD1	TRBV2	few	13	TRBJ2-7	TGTGCCAGCAGTGGGGGACAGTCGTACGAGCAGTACTTC	CASSGGQSYEQYF
TRBD2	TRBV10-2	NA	15	TRBJ2-3	TGCGCCAGCAGTGAGCCTAGCGGGGGCACAGATACGCAGTATTTT	CASSEPSGGTDTQYF
NA	TRBV7-2	NA	15	TRBJ1-6	TGTGCCAGCAGCTTACTCCGACTCTATAATTCACCCCTCCACTTT	CASSLLRLYNSPLHF
NA	TRBV5-4	NA	14	TRBJ1-4	TGTGCCAGCAGCTTCGGCAGCATAAGTGAAAAACTGTTTTTT	CASSFGSISEKLFF
NA	TRBV7-9	NA	15	TRBJ1-1	TGTGCCAGCAGCTCCAGGGGCCGCGACAACACTGAAGCTTTCTTT	CASSSRGRDNTEAFF